This T cell receptor beta chain was profiled in a study of shared clonotypes between healthy human individuals. Study at large: CD4 naive cells filled three plates per donor, CD4 memory three, CD8 naive two and CD8 memory one. Regarding the study as a whole: Incomplete sequencing of sorted subsets was indicated by rarefaction despite large depth. Non-shared clonotypes had lower generation probabilities than those shared by all four donors.

The ends lost 5 bases at V and 3 bases at J; junction bases unmatched: 3. Germline CDR1 reads SEHNR; CDR2 reads FQNEAQ (reference sequence). This CDR3 comprises 14 residues. Everyone who donated was a Caucasian adult who lived in Nashville, Tennessee. To note about this clone: Its specificity is not known. Other nucleotide sequences in the sample specify the same CDR3.

The protocol was immunoSEQ multiplex PCR, while the TCRdb copy is restricted to in-frame clones and leaves out a portion. The sample consists of 1.4 million or so clones, 97% to 99% of them appearing once. This TCR was recovered from a young man in good health. The specimen was naive CD4+ T cells sorted from blood. Subset described: CD45RA+ positively selected. The chain is built from TRBV7-9 and TRBJ2-7, with TRBD2 matching over 11 bases. The chain's CDR3 is CASSLLAGVYEQYF. CDR3 nucleotides: TGTGCCAGCAGCCTACTAGCGGGAGTCTACGAGCAGTACTTC.